This T cell receptor beta chain was sequenced in a study of radiation and T cells in renal cell carcinoma. Assay used: immunoSEQ multiplex PCR; TCRdb lists only in-frame clones, some missing. In the table there are over 85,000 clones, 85% of which are singletons. The CDR3 totals 13 residues. Per germline, CDR1 SGHTA and CDR2 FQGTGA. V was pared by 4 bases and J by 6 bases, with 13 bases between. Time point: blood 4 weeks post-SBRT, at nephrectomy. As to treatment: 15 Gy SBRT to primary tumor, nephrectomy 4 weeks later. The sequence was collected from a man between 45 and 60 years old with renal cell carcinoma. The chain joins TRBV7-3 to TRBJ2-7; D is ambiguous. Sample: blood, taken from a patient whose treatment included radiotherapy and nephrectomy. In nucleotides, the CDR3 is TGTGCCAGCAGCTCAGACCATGGTGTCGAGCAGTACTTC. Amino acids: CASSSDHGVEQYF.